In its sample, the clone carrying this T cell receptor (beta chain) was seen once. The antigen is unknown. This CDR3 is 16 amino acids long. CDR1 SGHRS and CDR2 YFSETQ come from the germline V gene. The germline V and J ends were trimmed by 1 base and 1 base, with 15 bases remaining between them. The data are from a study of T cell repertoires and Cas9 in healthy adults. Background on the study: CD4 and CD8 compartments: SpCas9-reactive T cells profiled for potency, cytotoxicity, lineage. General study findings and limits: SpCas9-reactive regulatory T cells reportedly mitigated SpCas9-reactive effector T cells in vitro.

Clones were read by immunoSEQ multiplex PCR, and TCRdb kept only the in-frame ones, dropping some. This table has around 15,000 clones, approximately 88% appearing once. The sequenced material came from Tregs (CD4+, CD25+, CD127-, CD137-, CD154-) from PBMCs; culture status not recorded. The V gene is TRBV5-1, the J gene TRBJ2-7; TRBD1 might be the D (6 bases). The sequence was collected from a human donor in good health. CDR3 residues: CASSLLQGRGSYEQYF. CDR3 nucleotides: TGCGCCAGCAGCTTGTTGCAGGGGCGAGGGTCCTACGAGCAGTACTTC.